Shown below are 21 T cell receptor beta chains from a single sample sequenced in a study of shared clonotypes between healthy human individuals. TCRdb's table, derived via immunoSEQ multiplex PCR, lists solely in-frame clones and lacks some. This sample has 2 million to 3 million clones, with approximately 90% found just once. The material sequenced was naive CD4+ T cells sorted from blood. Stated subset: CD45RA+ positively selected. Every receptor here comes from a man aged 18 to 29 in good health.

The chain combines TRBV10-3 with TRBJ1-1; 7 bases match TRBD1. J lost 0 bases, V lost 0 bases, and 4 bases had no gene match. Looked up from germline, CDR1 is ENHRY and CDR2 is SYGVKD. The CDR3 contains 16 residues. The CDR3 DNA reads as TGTGCCATCAGTGAGTCTGACAGGGTGGTGAACACTGAAGCTTTCTTT. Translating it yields CAISESDRVVNTEAFF.

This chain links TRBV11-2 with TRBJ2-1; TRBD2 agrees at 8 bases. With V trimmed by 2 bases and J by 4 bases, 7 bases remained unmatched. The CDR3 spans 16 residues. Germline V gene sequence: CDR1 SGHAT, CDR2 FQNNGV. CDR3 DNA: TGTGCCAGCAGCTTAAGAGGCGGGGGGCCTTACAATGAGCAGTTCTTC. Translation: CASSLRGGGPYNEQFF.

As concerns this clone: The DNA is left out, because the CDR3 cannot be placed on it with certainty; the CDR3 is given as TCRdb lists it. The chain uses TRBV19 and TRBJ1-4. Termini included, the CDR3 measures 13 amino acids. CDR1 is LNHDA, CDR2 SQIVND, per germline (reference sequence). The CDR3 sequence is CASNDFRGEKLFF.

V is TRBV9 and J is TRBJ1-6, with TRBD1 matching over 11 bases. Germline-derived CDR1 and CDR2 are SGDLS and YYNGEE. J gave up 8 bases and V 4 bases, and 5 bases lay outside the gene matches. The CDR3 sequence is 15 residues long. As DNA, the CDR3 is TGTGCCAGCAGCCCAGGACAGGGGGCATATTCACCCCTCCACTTT. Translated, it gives CASSPGQGAYSPLHF.

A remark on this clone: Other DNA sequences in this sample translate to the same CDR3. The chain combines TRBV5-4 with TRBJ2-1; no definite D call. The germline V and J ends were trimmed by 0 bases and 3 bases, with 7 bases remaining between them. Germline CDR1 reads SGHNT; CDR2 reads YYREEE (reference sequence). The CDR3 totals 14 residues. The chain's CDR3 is CASSLGSSYNEQFF. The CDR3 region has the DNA TGTGCCAGCAGCTTGGGTAGCAGCTACAATGAGCAGTTCTTC.

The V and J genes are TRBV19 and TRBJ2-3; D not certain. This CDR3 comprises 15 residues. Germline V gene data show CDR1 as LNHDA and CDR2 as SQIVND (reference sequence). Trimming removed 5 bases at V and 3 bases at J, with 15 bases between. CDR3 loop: CASSVSGPRTDTQYF. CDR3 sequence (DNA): TGTGCCAGTAGTGTTTCAGGTCCCCGAACAGATACGCAGTATTTT. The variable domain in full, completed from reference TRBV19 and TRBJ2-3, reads DGGITQSPKYLFRKEGQNVTLSCEQNLNHDAMYWYRQDPGQGLRLIYYSQIVNDFQKGDIAEGYSVSREKKESFPLTVTSAQKNPTAFYLCASSVSGPRTDTQYFGPGTRLTVL.

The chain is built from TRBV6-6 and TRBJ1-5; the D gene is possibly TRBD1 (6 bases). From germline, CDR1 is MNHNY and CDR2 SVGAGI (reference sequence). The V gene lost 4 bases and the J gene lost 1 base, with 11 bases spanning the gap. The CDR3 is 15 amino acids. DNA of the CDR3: TGTGCCAGCAGTTTCGGGAGGGGGAGCAATCAGCCCCAGCATTTT. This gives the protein CASSFGRGSNQPQHF.

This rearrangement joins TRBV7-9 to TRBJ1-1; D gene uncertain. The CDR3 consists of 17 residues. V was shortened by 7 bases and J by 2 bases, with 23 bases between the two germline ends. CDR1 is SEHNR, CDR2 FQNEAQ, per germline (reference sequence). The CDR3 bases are TGTGCCAGCACCATGTCTATCCCCGAGACGATTAACACTGAAGCTTTCTTT. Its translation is CASTMSIPETINTEAFF.

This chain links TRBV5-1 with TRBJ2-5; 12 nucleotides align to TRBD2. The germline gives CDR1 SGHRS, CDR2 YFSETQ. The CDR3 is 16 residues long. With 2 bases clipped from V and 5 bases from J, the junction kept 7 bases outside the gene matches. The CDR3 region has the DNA TGCGCCAGCAGCTTACTAGCGGGGGGAAGCGGGGAGACCCAGTACTTC. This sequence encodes CASSLLAGGSGETQYF.

CDR3 sequence reads: CASIGRAKNIQYF. In nucleotides, the CDR3 is TGTGCCAGCATCGGACGGGCCAAAAACATTCAGTACTTC. J is TRBJ2-4 and V is TRBV7-2; D is unresolved. The V gene lost 7 bases and the J gene lost 1 base, with 8 bases spanning the gap. Germline V gene data show CDR1 as SGHTA and CDR2 as FQGNSA. The CDR3 loop spans 13 amino acids.

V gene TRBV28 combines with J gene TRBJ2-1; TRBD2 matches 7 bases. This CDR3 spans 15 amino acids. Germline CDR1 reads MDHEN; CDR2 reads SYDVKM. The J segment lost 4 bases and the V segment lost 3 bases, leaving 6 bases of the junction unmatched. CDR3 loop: CASSLERGIYNEQFF. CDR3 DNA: TGTGCCAGCAGTTTGGAGCGGGGTATTTACAATGAGCAGTTCTTC.

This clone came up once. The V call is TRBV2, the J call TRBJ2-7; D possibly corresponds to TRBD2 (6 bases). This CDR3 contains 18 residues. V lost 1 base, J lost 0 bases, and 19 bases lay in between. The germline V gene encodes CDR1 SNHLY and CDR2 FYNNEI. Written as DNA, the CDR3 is TGTGCCAGCAGTGAAGTGCCCTCGGCGGGATCATTCTCCTACGAGCAGTACTTC. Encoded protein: CASSEVPSAGSFSYEQYF. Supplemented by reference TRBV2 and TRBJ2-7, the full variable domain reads EPEVTQTPSHQVTQMGQEVILRCVPISNHLYFYWYRQILGQKVEFLVSFYNNEISEKSEIFDDQFSVERPDGSNFTLKIRSTKLEDSAMYFCASSEVPSAGSFSYEQYFGPGTRLTVT.

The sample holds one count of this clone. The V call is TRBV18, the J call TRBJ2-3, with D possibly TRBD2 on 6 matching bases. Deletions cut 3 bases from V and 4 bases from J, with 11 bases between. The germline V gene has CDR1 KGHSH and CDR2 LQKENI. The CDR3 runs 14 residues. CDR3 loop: CASSPGTGPDTQYF. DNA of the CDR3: TGTGCCAGCTCACCCGGGACTGGGCCAGATACGCAGTATTTT.

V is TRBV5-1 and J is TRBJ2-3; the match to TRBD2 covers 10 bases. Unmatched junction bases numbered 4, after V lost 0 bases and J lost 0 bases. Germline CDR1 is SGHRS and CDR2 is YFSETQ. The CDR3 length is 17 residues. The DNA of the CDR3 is TGCGCCAGCAGCTTGGTGACTAGCGGGCTCAGCACAGATACGCAGTATTTT. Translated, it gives CASSLVTSGLSTDTQYF.

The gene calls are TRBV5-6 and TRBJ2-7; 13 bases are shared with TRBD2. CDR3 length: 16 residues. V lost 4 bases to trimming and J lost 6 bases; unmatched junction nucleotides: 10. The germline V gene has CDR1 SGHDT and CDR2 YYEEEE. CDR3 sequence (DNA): TGTGCCAGCAGCAAGTTCCCGGGACTAGCGGGGACCGAGCAGTACTTC. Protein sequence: CASSKFPGLAGTEQYF.

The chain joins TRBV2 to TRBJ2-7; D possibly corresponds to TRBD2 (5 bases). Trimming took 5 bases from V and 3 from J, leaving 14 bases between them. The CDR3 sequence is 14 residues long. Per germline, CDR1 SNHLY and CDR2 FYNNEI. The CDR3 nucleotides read TGTGCCAGCAGTCCATACGGGGTTAACTACGAGCAGTACTTC. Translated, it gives CASSPYGVNYEQYF. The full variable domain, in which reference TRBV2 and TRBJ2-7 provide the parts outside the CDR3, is EPEVTQTPSHQVTQMGQEVILRCVPISNHLYFYWYRQILGQKVEFLVSFYNNEISEKSEIFDDQFSVERPDGSNFTLKIRSTKLEDSAMYFCASSPYGVNYEQYFGPGTRLTVT.

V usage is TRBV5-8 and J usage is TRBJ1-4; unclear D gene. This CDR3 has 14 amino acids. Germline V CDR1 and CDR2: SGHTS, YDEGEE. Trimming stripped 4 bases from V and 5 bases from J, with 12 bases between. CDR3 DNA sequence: TGTGCCAGCAGCCGTTCGGCCATCAATGAAAAACTGTTTTTT. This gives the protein CASSRSAINEKLFF.

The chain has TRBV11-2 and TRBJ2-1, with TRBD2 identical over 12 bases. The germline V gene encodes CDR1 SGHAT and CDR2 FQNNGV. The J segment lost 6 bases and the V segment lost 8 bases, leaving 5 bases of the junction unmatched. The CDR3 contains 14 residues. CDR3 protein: CASGLAGPPNEQFF. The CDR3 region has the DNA TGTGCCAGCGGACTAGCGGGACCCCCCAATGAGCAGTTCTTC. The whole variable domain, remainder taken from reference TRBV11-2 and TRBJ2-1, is EAGVAQSPRYKIIEKRQSVAFWCNPISGHATLYWYQQILGQGPKLLIQFQNNGVVDDSQLPKDRFSAERLKGVDSTLKIQPAKLEDSAVYLCASGLAGPPNEQFFGPGTRLTVL.

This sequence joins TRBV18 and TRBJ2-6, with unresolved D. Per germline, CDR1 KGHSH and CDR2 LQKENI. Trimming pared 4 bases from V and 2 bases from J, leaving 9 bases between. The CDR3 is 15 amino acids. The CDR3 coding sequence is TGTGCCAGCTCACAGACGGTTACTGGGGCCAACGTCCTGACTTTC. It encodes CASSQTVTGANVLTF.

The CDR3 sequence: CASSVPTGGGYGYTF. The CDR3 DNA reads TGTGCCAGCAGCGTACCGACAGGGGGCGGCTATGGCTACACCTTC. This rearrangement joins TRBV9 to TRBJ1-2, with 10 bases fitting TRBD1. This CDR3 region has 15 residues. Trimming at V came to 1 base and at J to 4 bases, leaving 4 bases not matched to a gene. Germline V gives CDR1 SGDLS, CDR2 YYNGEE.

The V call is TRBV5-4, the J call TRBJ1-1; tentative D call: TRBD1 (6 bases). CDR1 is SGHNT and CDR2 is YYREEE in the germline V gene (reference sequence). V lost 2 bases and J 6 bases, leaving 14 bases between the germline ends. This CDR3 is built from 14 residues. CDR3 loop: CASSFPNRDAEAFF. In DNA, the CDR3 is TGTGCCAGCAGCTTCCCTAACAGGGACGCTGAAGCTTTCTTT.